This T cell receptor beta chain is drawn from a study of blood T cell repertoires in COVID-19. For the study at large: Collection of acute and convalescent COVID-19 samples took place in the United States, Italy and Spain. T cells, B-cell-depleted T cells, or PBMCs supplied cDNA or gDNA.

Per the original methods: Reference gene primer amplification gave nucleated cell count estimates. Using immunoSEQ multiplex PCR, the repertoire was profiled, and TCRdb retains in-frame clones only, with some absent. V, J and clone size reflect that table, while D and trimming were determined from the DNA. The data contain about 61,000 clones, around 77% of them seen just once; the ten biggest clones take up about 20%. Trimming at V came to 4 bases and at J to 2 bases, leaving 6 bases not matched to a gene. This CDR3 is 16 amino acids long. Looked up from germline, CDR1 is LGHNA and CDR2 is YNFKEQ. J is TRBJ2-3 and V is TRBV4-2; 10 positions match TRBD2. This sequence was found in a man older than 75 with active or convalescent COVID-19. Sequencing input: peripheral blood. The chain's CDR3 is CASSRQAGGITDTQYF. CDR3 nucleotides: TGTGCCAGCAGCCGGCAAGCGGGGGGGATCACAGATACGCAGTATTTT.